The present TCR beta chain was sequenced within a study of cytomegalovirus exposure and HLA in healthy donors. Unrecorded immune exposure was likely among donors, who were nominally healthy when sampled. Germline assignment: CDR1 SQVTM and CDR2 ANQGSEA. This CDR3 spans 15 amino acids. Trimming removed 4 bases from V and 5 bases from J; junction bases left unmatched: 12. Broader study findings: A list of 150 or so TCR beta chains associated with cytomegalovirus was given.

About this clone itself: What it recognizes is unknown.

The primer mix had 60 Vbeta and 13 Jbeta primers. Assay used: immunoSEQ multiplex PCR; TCRdb lists only in-frame clones, some missing. The table lists around 190,000 clones, around 82% of them singletons, with nearly 3% in the top ten. This clonotype was sampled from a woman in her 30s in good health and CMV-seronegative. What was sequenced was PBMCs. V usage is TRBV29-1 and J usage is TRBJ2-5; 8 bases agree with TRBD1. The CDR3 nucleotides read TGCAGCGTTGGAACGACAGGGGCAGGTTACGAGACCCAGTACTTC. Protein: CSVGTTGAGYETQYF.